This TCR beta chain was sequenced in a study of technical replicates of blood from a handful of donors. This table comes from immunoSEQ multiplex PCR, and its TCRdb copy is limited to in-frame clones, with some not included. The sample holds more than 65,000 clones, approximately 89% seen once. The germline CDR1 and CDR2 sequences are SGHNT and YYREEE (reference sequence). The CDR3 contains 17 residues. V was trimmed by 5 bases and J by 0 bases, leaving 15 bases between them. The sample consisted of PBMCs. The TCR comes from a human donor in good health. Some clones in this sample may be carry-over from other donors' samples. V gene TRBV5-4 combines with J gene TRBJ1-6; D gene uncertain. The CDR3 sequence is CASSLGGISSYNSPLHF. The CDR3 DNA is TGTGCCAGCAGTCTAGGAGGGATTAGCTCCTATAATTCACCCCTCCACTTT.